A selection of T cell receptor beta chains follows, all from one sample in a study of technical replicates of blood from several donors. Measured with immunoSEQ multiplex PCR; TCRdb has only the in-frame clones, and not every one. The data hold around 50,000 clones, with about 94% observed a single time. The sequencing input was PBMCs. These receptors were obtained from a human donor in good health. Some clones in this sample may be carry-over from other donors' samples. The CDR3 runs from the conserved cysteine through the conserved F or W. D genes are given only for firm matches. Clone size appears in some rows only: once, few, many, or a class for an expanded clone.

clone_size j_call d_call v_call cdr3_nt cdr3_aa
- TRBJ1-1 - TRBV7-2 TGTGCCAGCAGCCCCCGCTCCCGCGTTACGGAAGCTTTCTTT CASSPRSRVTEAFF
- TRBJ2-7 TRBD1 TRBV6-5 TGTGCCAGCAGCCCCGGGACAGGGCTTGGCGAGCAGTACTTC CASSPGTGLGEQYF
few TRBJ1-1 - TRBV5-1 TGCGCCAGCAGACCCCATACAGATAAGAACACTGAAGCTTTCTTT CASRPHTDKNTEAFF
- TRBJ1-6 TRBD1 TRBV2 TGTGCCAGCAGCGCTGACAGGGATCGGTCACCCCTCCACTTT CASSADRDRSPLHF
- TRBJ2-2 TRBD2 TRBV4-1 TGCGCCAGCAGAGACCGGGAGGACACCGGGGAGCTGTTTTTT CASRDREDTGELFF
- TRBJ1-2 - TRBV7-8 TGTGCCAGCAGCCAAAATAACTATGGCTACACCTTC CASSQNNYGYTF
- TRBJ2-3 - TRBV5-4 TGTGCCAGGTCGTGGGGACCGGGAGCTGCACCAGATACGCAGTATTTT CARSWGPGAAPDTQYF
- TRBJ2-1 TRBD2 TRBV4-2 TGTGCCAGCAGCCAAGATCCGTGGCTAGCGGGAGGAGCTGAGCAGTTCTTC CASSQDPWLAGGAEQFF
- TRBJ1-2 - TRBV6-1 TGTGCCAGCAGTGAAGCAGGGGTAGGGGGCTACACCTTC CASSEAGVGGYTF
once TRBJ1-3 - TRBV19 TGTGCCAGTAGGGCAGGGAATCTGGAGGGAAACACCATATATTTT CASRAGNLEGNTIYF
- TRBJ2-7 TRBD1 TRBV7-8 TGTGCCAGCAGCTTAGGGGGACCAGGGGGCGTCTACGAGCAGTACTTC CASSLGGPGGVYEQYF